A single sample is the source of the 22 T cell receptor beta chains below, sequenced in a study of blood T cell repertoires in COVID-19. Sequencing used immunoSEQ multiplex PCR; TCRdb keeps in-frame clones, though not all of them. The sample has around 69,000 clones; 80% to 90% are singletons. What was sequenced was peripheral blood. The receptors here all came from a woman in her forties or fifties with active COVID-19.

The chain couples TRBV10-3 to TRBJ1-2, with a tentative D call TRBD1 (6 bases). Per the germline V gene, CDR1 is ENHRY and CDR2 is SYGVKD. The CDR3 is 16 amino acids. Trimming took off 0 bases at V and 8 bases at J, with 19 bases between the two ends. CDR3 nucleotides: TGTGCCATCAGTGAGTCCACTAATTCAGGGGCGAAAGGCTACACCTTC. It codes for CAISESTNSGAKGYTF.

The J gene is TRBJ1-1, the V gene TRBV14; TRBD1 aligns across 7 bases. J gave up 5 bases and V 4 bases, and 7 bases lay outside the gene matches. The CDR3 is 14 residues long. Germline CDR1 and CDR2: SGHDN and FVKESK. The CDR3 coding sequence is TGTGCCAGCAGCCCCGACAGGGTACGGACTGAAGCTTTCTTT. Protein sequence: CASSPDRVRTEAFF. Drawing the rest from reference TRBV14 and TRBJ1-1, the complete variable domain is EAGVTQFPSHSVIEKGQTVTLRCDPISGHDNLYWYRRVMGKEIKFLLHFVKESKQDESGMPNNRFLAERTGGTYSTLKVQPAELEDSGVYFCASSPDRVRTEAFFGQGTRLTVV.

This chain joins TRBV7-9 and TRBJ2-2; 7 bases fit TRBD1. J was trimmed by 6 bases and V by 3 bases; bases with no gene match: 4. The germline CDR1 and CDR2 sequences are SEHNR and FQNEAQ (reference sequence). The CDR3 covers 14 residues. CDR3 sequence reads: CASSFGDRAGELFF. As DNA, the CDR3 is TGTGCCAGCAGCTTCGGCGACAGGGCCGGGGAGCTGTTTTTT. The full variable domain, with the rest looked up from reference TRBV7-9 and TRBJ2-2, is DTGVSQNPRHKITKRGQNVTFRCDPISEHNRLYWYRQTLGQGPEFLTYFQNEAQLEKSRLLSDRFSAERPKGSFSTLEIQRTEQGDSAMYLCASSFGDRAGELFFGEGSRLTVL.

This clone was seen once. The gene calls are TRBV3-1 (or the pseudogene TRBV3-2) and TRBJ1-5; D is undetermined. Germline values: CDR1 LGHDT, CDR2 YNNKEL (reference sequence). Trimming cost V 2 bases and J 4 bases, with 3 bases left between them. The CDR3 spans 12 residues. The CDR3 here is CASSQQNQPQHF. The DNA for the CDR3 is TGTGCCAGCAGCCAACAAAATCAGCCCCAGCATTTT.

The rearrangement joins TRBV28 to TRBJ2-1, with 7 bases identical to TRBD2. The CDR3 is 14 amino acids. Germline assignment: CDR1 MDHEN and CDR2 SYDVKM. V was clipped by 5 bases and J by 5 bases; unmatched bases: 6. CDR3 protein: CASSPGLADNEQFF. For the CDR3, the DNA is TGTGCCAGCAGTCCCGGCCTAGCGGACAATGAGCAGTTCTTC.

DNA for the CDR3: TGCAGCGTTGATGGACGGGGATTTTACGCTGAAGCTTTCTTT. It specifies CSVDGRGFYAEAFF. V gene TRBV29-1 combines with J gene TRBJ1-1; D ambiguous. Deletions cut 3 bases from V and 6 bases from J, with 17 bases between. CDR3 length: 14 amino acids. Germline V gives CDR1 SQVTM, CDR2 ANQGSEA.

The chain links TRBV5-4 to TRBJ2-2; D remains unclear. CDR1 and CDR2 (germline): SGHNT, YYREEE (reference sequence). This CDR3 region has 13 residues. With 4 bases removed from V and 5 bases from J, the gap between germline ends came to 9 bases. The CDR3 here is CASSIRMTGELFF. The CDR3 bases are TGTGCCAGCAGCATCAGGATGACCGGGGAGCTGTTTTTT.

This sequence joins TRBV10-3 and TRBJ2-7; D is possibly TRBD1 (5 bases). The CDR3 is 13 amino acids. Germline V gives CDR1 ENHRY, CDR2 SYGVKD. V shed 7 bases and J shed 0 bases, with 10 bases lying between them. CDR3 sequence reads: CAIKTENSYEQYF. For the CDR3, the DNA is TGTGCCATCAAGACAGAAAACTCCTACGAGCAGTACTTC.

V is TRBV29-1 and J is TRBJ2-7; 9 bases fit TRBD1. Germline-derived CDR1 and CDR2 are SQVTM and ANQGSEA. The CDR3 runs to 14 residues. J gave up 2 bases and V 7 bases, and 9 bases lay outside the gene matches. This chain's CDR3 is CSATGGAGAYEQYF. The CDR3, as DNA: TGCAGCGCGACAGGGGGGGCGGGGGCCTACGAGCAGTACTTC.

The chain is built from TRBV7-8 and TRBJ1-1, with D uncertain. V was shortened by 3 bases and J by 1 base, with 18 bases between the two germline ends. The CDR3 has 17 residues. Germline assignment: CDR1 SGHVS and CDR2 FQNEAQ. This chain's CDR3 is CASSFPLSGSGNTEAFF. CDR3 in DNA: TGTGCCAGCAGCTTTCCACTATCGGGGTCTGGGAACACTGAAGCTTTCTTT.

V and J are TRBV19 and TRBJ1-5; TRBD1 matches 8 bases. V lost 5 bases to trimming and J lost 4 bases; unmatched junction nucleotides: 10. CDR3 size: 16 residues. The germline V gene encodes CDR1 LNHDA and CDR2 SQIVND (reference sequence). The CDR3 bases are TGTGCCAGTAGTCTGGCAGGGGGCAAGTGGAATCAGCCCCAGCATTTT. This gives the protein CASSLAGGKWNQPQHF.

J is TRBJ2-1 and V is TRBV29-1, with a tentative D call TRBD2 (5 bases). With 5 bases removed from V and 2 bases from J, the gap between germline ends came to 16 bases. This CDR3 region has 15 residues. Per germline, CDR1 SQVTM and CDR2 ANQGSEA. The CDR3 protein is CSVLNGLATYNEQFF. Written as DNA, the CDR3 is TGCAGCGTTTTGAACGGGCTAGCCACCTACAATGAGCAGTTCTTC.

V usage is TRBV2 and J usage is TRBJ2-7; 12 nucleotides align to TRBD2. CDR3 length: 12 residues. Germline V gives CDR1 SNHLY, CDR2 FYNNEI. V trimming: 8 bases; J trimming: 4 bases; junction bases outside the gene matches: 0. The CDR3 sequence is CASGLAGYEQYF. DNA of the CDR3: TGTGCCAGCGGACTAGCGGGATACGAGCAGTACTTC.

The rearrangement joins TRBV4-2 to TRBJ2-2; D is perhaps TRBD2 (6 bases). V gave up 2 bases and J gave up 0 bases, with 22 bases separating them. The V gene's germline CDR1 is LGHNA and CDR2 YNFKEQ. This CDR3 is 20 amino acids long. This CDR3 is CASSQRLTGGGTSNTGELFF. The CDR3 region has the DNA TGTGCCAGCAGCCAACGACTCACCGGTGGGGGGACTTCGAACACCGGGGAGCTGTTTTTT.

V and J are TRBV7-8 and TRBJ2-7; 10 nucleotides align to TRBD2. Germline CDR1 is SGHVS and CDR2 is FQNEAQ. There are 13 residues in the CDR3. V gave up 5 bases and J gave up 4 bases; unmatched junction bases: 2. The CDR3 is CASSEAGGYEQYF. The CDR3, as DNA: TGTGCCAGCAGCGAAGCGGGAGGGTACGAGCAGTACTTC.

About this clone itself: In the same sample, other DNA sequences code for this CDR3. This rearrangement joins TRBV9 to TRBJ1-1; perhaps TRBD1 as D (6 bases). The V gene's germline CDR1 is SGDLS and CDR2 YYNGEE. V was cut by 0 bases and J by 0 bases, with 9 bases left in between. The CDR3 loop spans 15 amino acids. The CDR3 loop is CASSVGDRMNTEAFF. The CDR3, as DNA: TGTGCCAGCAGCGTAGGTGACAGGATGAACACTGAAGCTTTCTTT.

The V gene is TRBV27, the J gene TRBJ2-7; 10 bases match TRBD1. CDR3 size: 16 residues. The germline CDR1 and CDR2 sequences are MNHEY and SMNVEV (reference sequence). V dropped 4 bases and J dropped 6; count of bases not matched to a gene: 12. The CDR3 DNA reads as TGTGCCAGCAGTTCCCCCAGTCGGACAGGGGGGGGCGAGCAGTACTTC. Encoded protein: CASSSPSRTGGGEQYF.

The CDR3 loop is CATSDPGTSVYNEQFF. The CDR3 nucleotides read TGTGCCACCAGTGATCCCGGGACTAGCGTCTACAATGAGCAGTTCTTC. This sequence joins TRBV24-1 and TRBJ2-1; TRBD2 aligns across 10 bases. The CDR3 extends over 16 amino acids. The V gene end was trimmed by 3 bases and the J gene end by 3 bases; junction bases not matched to a gene: 4. Per germline, CDR1 KGHDR and CDR2 SFDVKD.

This chain links TRBV5-4 with TRBJ2-5; the D is unclear. Per the germline V gene, CDR1 is SGHNT and CDR2 is YYREEE (reference sequence). The CDR3 consists of 15 residues. Between the trimmed V and J ends, which lost 2 bases and 2 bases, there was a span of 13 bases. The CDR3 here is CASSFTAQPQETQYF. The CDR3, as DNA: TGTGCCAGCAGCTTTACTGCACAGCCACAAGAGACCCAGTACTTC.

V gene TRBV3-1 (or the pseudogene TRBV3-2) combines with J gene TRBJ1-1, with D tentatively TRBD1 (6 bases). Trimming removed 4 bases at V and 0 bases at J, with 9 bases between. Germline V gives CDR1 LGHDT, CDR2 YNNKEL (reference sequence). The CDR3 contains 14 residues. The CDR3 DNA sequence: TGTGCCAGCAGCCCTACAGGGTTGAACACTGAAGCTTTCTTT. As protein: CASSPTGLNTEAFF.

The chain carries TRBV29-1 and TRBJ2-6; D ambiguous. Looked up from germline, CDR1 is SQVTM and CDR2 is ANQGSEA. Trimming took off 3 bases at V and 0 bases at J, with 6 bases between the two ends. The CDR3 loop spans 14 amino acids. CDR3 protein: CSVEAVSGANVLTF. The CDR3 DNA reads TGCAGCGTTGAGGCTGTCTCTGGGGCCAACGTCCTGACTTTC. The complete variable domain, with remaining parts taken from reference TRBV29-1 and TRBJ2-6, reads SAVISQKPSRDICQRGTSLTIQCQVDSQVTMMFWYRQQPGQSLTLIATANQGSEATYESGFVIDKFPISRPNLTFSTLTVSNMSPEDSSIYLCSVEAVSGANVLTFGAGSRLTVL.

This chain joins TRBV11-2 and TRBJ2-7; the match to TRBD2 covers 12 bases. The germline V gene encodes CDR1 SGHAT and CDR2 FQNNGV. The CDR3 runs to 17 residues. With V trimmed by 5 bases and J by 2 bases, 10 bases remained unmatched. The CDR3 is CASSRGLAGLGTYEQYF. DNA for the CDR3: TGTGCCAGCAGCAGGGGACTAGCGGGCCTGGGCACCTACGAGCAGTACTTC.